This record concerns one T cell receptor beta chain sequence. Germline V gene data show CDR1 as SGHVS and CDR2 as FNYEAQ. The CDR3 consists of 13 residues. Trimming stripped 5 bases from V and 9 bases from J, with 16 bases between. Amplified material comprised TCR beta CDR3 regions derived from RNA transcripts. Scientists carried out first-round RT-PCR using HTBI primers and then a second-round multiplex PCR. TCRdb reprocessed the multiplex PCR reads with MiXCR, giving one entry per CDR3 protein. The sample shows 200,000 to 300,000 distinct CDR3 sequences, around 42% of them seen only once. This record comes from a study of Graves' ophthalmopathy and Graves' hyperthyroidism.

The chain couples TRBV7-6 to TRBJ1-2, with TRBD1 as a possible D gene (5 bases). Input material: peripheral blood. The receptor was derived from an adult man with Graves' ophthalmopathy. CDR3 sequence reads: CASSQDSRTSYTF. The CDR3 DNA follows: TGTGCCAGCAGCCAAGATTCCAGGACAAGCTACACCTTC.